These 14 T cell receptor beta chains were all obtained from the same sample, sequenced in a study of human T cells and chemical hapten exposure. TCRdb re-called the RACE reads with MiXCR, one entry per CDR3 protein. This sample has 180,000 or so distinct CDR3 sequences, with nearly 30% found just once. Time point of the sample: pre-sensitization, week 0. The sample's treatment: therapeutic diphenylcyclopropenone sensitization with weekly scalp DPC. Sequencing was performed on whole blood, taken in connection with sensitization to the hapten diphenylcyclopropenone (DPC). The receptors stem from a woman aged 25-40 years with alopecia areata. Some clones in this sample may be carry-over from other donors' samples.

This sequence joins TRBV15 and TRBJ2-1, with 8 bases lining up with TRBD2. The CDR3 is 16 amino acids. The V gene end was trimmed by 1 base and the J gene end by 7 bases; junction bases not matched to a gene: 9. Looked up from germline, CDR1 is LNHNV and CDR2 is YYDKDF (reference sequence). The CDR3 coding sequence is TGTGCCACCAGCAGAGGATCGGGAGGGCCTCTGAATGAGCAGTTCTTC. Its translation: CATSRGSGGPLNEQFF.

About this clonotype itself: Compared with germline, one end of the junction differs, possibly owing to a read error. CDR3 loop: CASSLTGGRPTEVFF. DNA for the CDR3: TGTGCCAGCAGCTTAACGGGGGGGCGACCCACTGAAGTTTTCTTT. The chain couples TRBV7-3 to TRBJ1-1; possibly TRBD1 for D (6 bases). Germline lookup yields CDR1 SGHTA and CDR2 FQGTGA. The CDR3 extends over 15 amino acids.

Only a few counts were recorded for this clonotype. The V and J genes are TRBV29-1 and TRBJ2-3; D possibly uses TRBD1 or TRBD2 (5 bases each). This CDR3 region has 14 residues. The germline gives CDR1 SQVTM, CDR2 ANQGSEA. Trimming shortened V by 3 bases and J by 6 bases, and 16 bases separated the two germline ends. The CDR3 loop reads CSVDNGHGGDTQYF. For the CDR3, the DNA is TGCAGCGTTGACAATGGACATGGCGGGGATACGCAGTATTTT.

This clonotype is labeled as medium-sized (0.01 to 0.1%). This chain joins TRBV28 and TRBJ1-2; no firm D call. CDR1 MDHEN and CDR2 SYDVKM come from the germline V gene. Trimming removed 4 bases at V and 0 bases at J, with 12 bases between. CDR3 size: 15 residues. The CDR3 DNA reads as TGTGCCAGCAGTTCTTCCTGGACGGCTAACTATGGCTACACCTTC. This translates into CASSSSWTANYGYTF.

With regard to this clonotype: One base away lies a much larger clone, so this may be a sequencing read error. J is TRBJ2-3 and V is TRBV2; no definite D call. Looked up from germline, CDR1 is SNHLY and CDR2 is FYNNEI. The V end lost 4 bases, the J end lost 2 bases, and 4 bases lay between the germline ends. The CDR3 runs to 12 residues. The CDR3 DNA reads TGTGCCAGCAGTGCCCCCACAGATACGCAGTATTTT. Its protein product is CASSAPTDTQYF.

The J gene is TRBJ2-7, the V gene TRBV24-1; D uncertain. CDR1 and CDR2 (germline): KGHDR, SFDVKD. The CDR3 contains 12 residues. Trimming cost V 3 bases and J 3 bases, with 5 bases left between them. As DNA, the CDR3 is TGTGCCACCAGTGATCAAGGCTACGAGCAGTACTTC. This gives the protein CATSDQGYEQYF.

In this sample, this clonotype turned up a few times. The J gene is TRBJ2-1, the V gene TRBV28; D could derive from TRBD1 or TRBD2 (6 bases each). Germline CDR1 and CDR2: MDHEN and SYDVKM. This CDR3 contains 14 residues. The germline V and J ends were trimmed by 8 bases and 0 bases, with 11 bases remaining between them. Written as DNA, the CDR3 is TGTGCCAGCGGTCCGGGGGCCTCCTACAATGAGCAGTTCTTC. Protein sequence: CASGPGASYNEQFF.

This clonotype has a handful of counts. The CDR3 bases are TGTGCCAGCAGTTTCACCGGGACAGGGCGTCTGAGTGACTATGGCTACACCTTC. Protein product: CASSFTGTGRLSDYGYTF. The rearrangement joins TRBV6-6 to TRBJ1-2, with TRBD1 matching 9 bases. The CDR3 loop spans 18 amino acids. J was trimmed by 3 bases and V by 4 bases; bases with no gene match: 15. CDR1 and CDR2 from the germline V gene are MNHNY and SVGAGI (reference sequence).

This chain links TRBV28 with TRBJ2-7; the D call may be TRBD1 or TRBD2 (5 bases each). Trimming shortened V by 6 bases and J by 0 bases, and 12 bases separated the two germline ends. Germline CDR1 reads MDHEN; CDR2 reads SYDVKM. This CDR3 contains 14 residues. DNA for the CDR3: TGTGCCAGCAGCAGGGAGAGGGCCTCCTACGAGCAGTACTTC. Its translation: CASSRERASYEQYF.

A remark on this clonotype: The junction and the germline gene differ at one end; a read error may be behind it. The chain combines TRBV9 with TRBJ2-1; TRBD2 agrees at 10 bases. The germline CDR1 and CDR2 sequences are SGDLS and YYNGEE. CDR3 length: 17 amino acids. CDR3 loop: CASRREAGGGSSNEQFF. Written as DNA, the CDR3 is TGTGCCAGCAGGAGGGAAGCGGGAGGGGGGTCCTCCAATGAGCAGTTCTTC.

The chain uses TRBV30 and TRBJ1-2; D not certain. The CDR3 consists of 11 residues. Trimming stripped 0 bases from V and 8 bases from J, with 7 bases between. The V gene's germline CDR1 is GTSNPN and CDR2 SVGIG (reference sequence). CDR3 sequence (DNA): TGTGCCTGGAGTGTAGGCCCGGGCTACACCTTC. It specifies CAWSVGPGYTF.

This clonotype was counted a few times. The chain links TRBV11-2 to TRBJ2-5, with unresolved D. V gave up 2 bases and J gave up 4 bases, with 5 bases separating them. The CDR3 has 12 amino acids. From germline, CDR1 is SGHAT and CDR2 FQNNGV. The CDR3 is CASSLLGETQYF. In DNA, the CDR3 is TGTGCCAGCAGCTTATTAGGAGAGACCCAGTACTTC.

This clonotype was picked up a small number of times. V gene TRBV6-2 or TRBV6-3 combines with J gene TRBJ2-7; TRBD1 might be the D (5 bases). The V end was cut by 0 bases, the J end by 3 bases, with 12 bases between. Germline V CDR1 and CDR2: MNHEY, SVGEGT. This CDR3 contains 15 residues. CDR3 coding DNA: TGTGCCAGCAGTTACTCGGAAATCCAGGGCTACGAGCAGTACTTC. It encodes CASSYSEIQGYEQYF.

DNA for the CDR3: TGTGCCAGCAGCAAGATAGGGGGCTTCTCCTACGAGCAGTACTTC. Protein sequence: CASSKIGGFSYEQYF. The chain has TRBV11-2 and TRBJ2-7, with 7 bases lining up with TRBD1. With 5 bases clipped from V and 0 bases from J, the junction kept 7 bases outside the gene matches. Germline V gene sequence: CDR1 SGHAT, CDR2 FQNNGV. There are 15 residues in the CDR3.